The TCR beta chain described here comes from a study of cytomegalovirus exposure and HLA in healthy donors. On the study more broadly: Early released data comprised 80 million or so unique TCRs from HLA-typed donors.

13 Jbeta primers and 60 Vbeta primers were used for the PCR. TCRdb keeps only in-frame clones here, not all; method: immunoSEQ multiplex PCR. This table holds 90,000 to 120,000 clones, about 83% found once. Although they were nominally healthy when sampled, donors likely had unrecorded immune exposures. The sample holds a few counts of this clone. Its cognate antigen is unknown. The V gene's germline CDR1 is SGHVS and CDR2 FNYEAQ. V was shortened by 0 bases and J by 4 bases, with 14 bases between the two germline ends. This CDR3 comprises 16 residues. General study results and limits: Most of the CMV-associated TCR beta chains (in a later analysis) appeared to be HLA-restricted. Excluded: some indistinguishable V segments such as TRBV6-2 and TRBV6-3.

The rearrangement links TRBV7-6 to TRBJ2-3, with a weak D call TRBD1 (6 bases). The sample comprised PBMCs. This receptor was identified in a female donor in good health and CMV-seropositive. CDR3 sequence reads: CASSLAVGPGADTQYF. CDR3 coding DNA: TGTGCCAGCAGCTTAGCGGTAGGCCCAGGGGCAGATACGCAGTATTTT. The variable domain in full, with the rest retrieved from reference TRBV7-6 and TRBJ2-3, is GAGVSQSPRYKVTKRGQDVALRCDPISGHVSLYWYRQALGQGPEFLTYFNYEAQQDKSGLPNDRFSAERPEGSISTLTIQRTEQRDSAMYRCASSLAVGPGADTQYFGPGTRLTVL.